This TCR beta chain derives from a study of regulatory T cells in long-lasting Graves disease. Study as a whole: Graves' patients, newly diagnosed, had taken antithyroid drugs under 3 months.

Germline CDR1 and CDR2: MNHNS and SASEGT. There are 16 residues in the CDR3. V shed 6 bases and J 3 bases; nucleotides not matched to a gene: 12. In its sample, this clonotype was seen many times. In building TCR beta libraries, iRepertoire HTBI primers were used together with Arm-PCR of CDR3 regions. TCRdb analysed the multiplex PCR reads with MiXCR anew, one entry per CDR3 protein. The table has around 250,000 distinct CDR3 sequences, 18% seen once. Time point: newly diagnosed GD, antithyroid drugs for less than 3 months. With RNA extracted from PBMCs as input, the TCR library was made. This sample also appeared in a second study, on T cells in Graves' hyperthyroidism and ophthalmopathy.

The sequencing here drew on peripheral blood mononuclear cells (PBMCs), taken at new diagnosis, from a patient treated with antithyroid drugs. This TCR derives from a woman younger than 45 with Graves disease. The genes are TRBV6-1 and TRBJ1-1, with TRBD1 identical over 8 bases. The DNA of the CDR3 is TGTGCCAGCAGCCCAAGACAGGGGTTAGGATACACTGAAGCTTTCTTT. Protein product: CASSPRQGLGYTEAFF.